This is a list of T cell receptor beta chains from one sample in a study of shared clonotypes between healthy human individuals. Sequenced by immunoSEQ multiplex PCR; TCRdb stores in-frame clones only, minus some. The sample contains more than 2 million clones, around 95% of which appear only once. The sample taken for sequencing was naive CD4+ T cells sorted from blood. The receptors here all came from a man younger than 35 in good health. Each CDR3 is given with its conserved first and last residue. The D gene is left open where the match is weak. Some rows have no size entry. The others give once, few or many, or a class for an expanded clone.

TGTGCCAGTAGTATAGGACTAAAGAACACCGGGGAGCTGTTTTTT CASSIGLKNTGELFF - - TRBV19 15 TRBJ2-2
TGTGCCAGCAGCAGAGGACCGGAGAACACTGAAGCTTTCTTT CASSRGPENTEAFF - - TRBV21-1 14 TRBJ1-1
TGTGCCAGCAGCTCGATAGCGGGGGTCTACAATGAGCAGTTCTTC CASSSIAGVYNEQFF TRBD2 - TRBV11-2 15 TRBJ2-1
TGTGCCAGCAAGGACTGGAGAGGATACAATGAGCAGTTCTTC CASKDWRGYNEQFF - - TRBV6-5 14 TRBJ2-1
TGTGCCAGTAGTATAGATCTATTCCAGGAGGAAGCTTTCTTT CASSIDLFQEEAFF - - TRBV19 14 TRBJ1-1
TGCGCCAGCAGCTTGGGACAGGGGACGAACACCGGGGAGCTGTTTTTT CASSLGQGTNTGELFF TRBD1 - TRBV5-1 16 TRBJ2-2
TGCGCCAGCGTGGGACAGTGGAACACTGAAGCTTTCTTT CASVGQWNTEAFF TRBD1 - TRBV10-2 13 TRBJ1-1
TGTGCCAGCAGTTACGTGGGGACCGCGAACTATGGCTACACCTTC CASSYVGTANYGYTF - - TRBV6-5 15 TRBJ1-2
TGCGCCAGCAGCTTGGATACGGGACTAGCGGGAGCCGAGCAGTACTTC CASSLDTGLAGAEQYF TRBD2 - TRBV5-1 16 TRBJ2-7
TGTGCCAGCAGTTCGGGACAGGGGGGCCCCTATAATTCACCCCTCCACTTT CASSSGQGGPYNSPLHF TRBD1 - TRBV28 17 TRBJ1-6
TGTGCCAGCAGCCTCCGGGAAGGGACAGGAAACTATGGCTACACCTTC CASSLREGTGNYGYTF TRBD1 - TRBV9 16 TRBJ1-2
TGTGCCTGTTCTCCCCCCGGGGAGCTGTTTTTT CACSPPGELFF - - TRBV30 11 TRBJ2-2
TGCGCCAGCAGTGAGTGGCTAGATGGAGGCTACGAGCAGTACTTC CASSEWLDGGYEQYF - - TRBV10-2 15 TRBJ2-7
TGTGCCAGCAGCTTGGATGGGAGGAACACTGAAGCTTTCTTT CASSLDGRNTEAFF - - TRBV5-6 14 TRBJ1-1
TGTGCCAGTACCCCAAGGGGGGATAGCAATCAGCCCCAGCATTTT CASTPRGDSNQPQHF - - TRBV19 15 TRBJ1-5
TGCGCCAGCAGAGAGGGGGTGGACACTGAAGCTTTCTTT CASREGVDTEAFF - - TRBV5-1 13 TRBJ1-1
TGTGCCAGCAGAGGACACCCACCCTATAATTCACCCCTCCACTTT CASRGHPPYNSPLHF - - TRBV6-1 15 TRBJ1-6
TGTGCCAGCTCAACCAGACAGGGACCGAACACTGAAGCTTTCTTT CASSTRQGPNTEAFF TRBD1 - TRBV18 15 TRBJ1-1
TGTGCCAGCAGCTCCCGGACTAGCGGGGACGGGGAGCTGTTTTTT CASSSRTSGDGELFF TRBD2 - TRBV7-9 15 TRBJ2-2
TGTGCCTGGGCAGGGATGGCGGGCTCGGGAGCTTTCTTT CAWAGMAGSGAFF - - TRBV30 13 TRBJ1-1
TGTGCTAGTGGTACGACAGTCAATGAGCAGTTCTTC CASGTTVNEQFF - once TRBV12-5 12 TRBJ2-1
TGTGCCAGCAGCTTTACCAGTAGCGGGGAGGACATTCAGTACTTC CASSFTSSGEDIQYF TRBD2 - TRBV11-2 15 TRBJ2-4
TGTGCCACCAGCAGCCAGACAGGGGGCTCTTCGTACGAGCAGTACTTC CATSSQTGGSSYEQYF TRBD1 - TRBV15 16 TRBJ2-7
TGTGCCTCCCAGGACAGTTTGGATCAGCCCCAGCATTTT CASQDSLDQPQHF - - TRBV30 13 TRBJ1-5
TGTGCCTGGACCGCTGGAGGGGGAGATGGCTACACCTTC CAWTAGGGDGYTF - - TRBV30 13 TRBJ1-2
TGTGCCAGCAGCCAAGTGGGGGACTACCCGAGCACAGATACGCAGTATTTT CASSQVGDYPSTDTQYF TRBD2 - TRBV14 17 TRBJ2-3
TGTGCCAGCAGCCGGGACAGAGACACCGGGGAGCTGTTTTTT CASSRDRDTGELFF TRBD1 - TRBV2 14 TRBJ2-2
TGTGCCAGCAGCTTTGGTGGTGAAGGGGGGTCCCTATCTGGGGCCAACGTCCTGACTTTC CASSFGGEGGSLSGANVLTF - - TRBV7-6 20 TRBJ2-6
TGTGCCAGCAGCGTAGGGGGTGGAGCGAACACCGGGGAGCTGTTTTTT CASSVGGGANTGELFF - - TRBV9 16 TRBJ2-2
TGTGCCAGCAGTGCATGGAACACTGAAGCTTTCTTT CASSAWNTEAFF - - TRBV6-5 12 TRBJ1-1
TGTGCCAGCAGTTACTCGGGCGGGGTTTACAATGAGCAGTTCTTC CASSYSGGVYNEQFF - - TRBV6-5 15 TRBJ2-1
TGTGCCTGGGATCCGGGGAACGGCAATCAGCCCCAGCATTTT CAWDPGNGNQPQHF - - TRBV30 14 TRBJ1-5
TGTGCCATCAGAGGGACAGCCAACTACGAGCAGTACTTC CAIRGTANYEQYF TRBD1 few TRBV10-3 13 TRBJ2-7
TGTGCCAGCAGCTTATCCGGGACTAGCGGGAACAATGAGCAGTTCTTC CASSLSGTSGNNEQFF TRBD2 - TRBV7-2 16 TRBJ2-1
TGTGCCAGCAGTTTGACAGGCTGGCGGGCAGCTTTCTTT CASSLTGWRAAFF - - TRBV6-5 13 TRBJ1-1
TGCGCCAGCAGCTTGGGTCCGACAGGGGTAGCGATTGGAGATGGAAACACTGAAGCTTTCTTT CASSLGPTGVAIGDGNTEAFF TRBD1 - TRBV5-1 21 TRBJ1-1
TGTGCCAGCAGTACTACGACAGGGACAAATTCACCCCTCCACTTT CASSTTTGTNSPLHF TRBD1 - TRBV6-6 15 TRBJ1-6
TGTGCCAGCAGCTTGGGGTCTAGCGGGGTGGGGGAGACCCAGTACTTC CASSLGSSGVGETQYF TRBD2 - TRBV5-4 16 TRBJ2-5
TGTGCCAGCAGCCCCCGAGAAGCGGGATGGCGGGGGACCCAGTACTTC CASSPREAGWRGTQYF TRBD2 - TRBV9 16 TRBJ2-5
TGTGCCAGCAGTTACCTCCCAGGGGCAGATGAAAAACTGTTTTTT CASSYLPGADEKLFF - once TRBV6-6 15 TRBJ1-4
TGCGCCAGCAGCTTGAACAGGTTGAACACCGGGGAGCTGTTTTTT CASSLNRLNTGELFF - - TRBV5-1 15 TRBJ2-2
TGTGCCAGCAGCCCCCGATCCGCTCTAGGGATATCGACAGATACGCAGTATTTT CASSPRSALGISTDTQYF - - TRBV9 18 TRBJ2-3
TGTGCCAGCTCACAGCTAGGGACCCACGAGCAGTACTTC CASSQLGTHEQYF - - TRBV18 13 TRBJ2-7
TGCGCCAGCAGCTTGGTTACGCCTAGGCCTAGCGATACCTACGAGCAGTACTTC CASSLVTPRPSDTYEQYF - - TRBV5-1 18 TRBJ2-7
TGTGCCAGCAGCTTAGTTGCGACGGAGTACGAGCAGTACTTC CASSLVATEYEQYF - - TRBV7-9 14 TRBJ2-7
TGTGCCATCCAGGGGGGCACTGGCTACACCTTC CAIQGGTGYTF TRBD1 - TRBV28 11 TRBJ1-2
TGTGCCAGCAGCCCCGACAGGGGAGAGACCCAGTACTTC CASSPDRGETQYF TRBD1 - TRBV7-3 13 TRBJ2-5
TGTGCCAGCAGCTATTCAGGAATAGCTTTCTTT CASSYSGIAFF - - TRBV6-5 11 TRBJ1-1
TGTGCCAGCAGCAGCGGGATGGCCGGCGAGACCCAGTACTTC CASSSGMAGETQYF TRBD2 - TRBV25-1 14 TRBJ2-5
TGCAGTGTGGGGGGGAACACTGAAGCTTTCTTT CSVGGNTEAFF - - TRBV20-1 11 TRBJ1-1